This T cell receptor (beta chain) was retrieved from a study of T cells in Graves' hyperthyroidism and ophthalmopathy. Study-level background: Staff took peripheral blood when the initial diagnosis was made, before any treatment began. Whole-study results and caveats: Within blood appeared most thyroid clonotypes that had expanded above 0.001.

The CDR3 loop spans 15 amino acids. CDR1 is SGHAT and CDR2 is FQDESV in the germline V gene (reference sequence). Only a few counts were recorded for this clonotype. No antigen is known for it. Possible read error: a much larger clone is one base away. There were TCR beta CDR3 regions amplified from RNA transcripts. Researchers ran a first-round RT-PCR on the TCR CDR3 using the HTBI primer set. TCRdb re-derived calls from the multiplex PCR reads in MiXCR, one entry per CDR3 protein. The table shows some 570,000 distinct CDR3 sequences, with 14% occurring only once. The sequenced material came from blood. This sequence originates from a woman younger than 35 with Graves' ophthalmopathy. The J gene is TRBJ2-7, the V gene TRBV11-1, with TRBD2 identical over 8 bases. The CDR3 sequence is CASSLLAGGDYEQHF. The DNA for the CDR3 is TGTGCCAGCAGCTTATTGGCGGGAGGTGACTACGAGCAGCACTTC. The full variable domain, completed using reference TRBV11-1 and TRBJ2-7, is EAEVAQSPRYKITEKSQAVAFWCDPISGHATLYWYRQILGQGPELLVQFQDESVVDDSQLPKDRFSAERLKGVDSTLKIQPAELGDSAMYLCASSLLAGGDYEQHFGPGTRLTVT.